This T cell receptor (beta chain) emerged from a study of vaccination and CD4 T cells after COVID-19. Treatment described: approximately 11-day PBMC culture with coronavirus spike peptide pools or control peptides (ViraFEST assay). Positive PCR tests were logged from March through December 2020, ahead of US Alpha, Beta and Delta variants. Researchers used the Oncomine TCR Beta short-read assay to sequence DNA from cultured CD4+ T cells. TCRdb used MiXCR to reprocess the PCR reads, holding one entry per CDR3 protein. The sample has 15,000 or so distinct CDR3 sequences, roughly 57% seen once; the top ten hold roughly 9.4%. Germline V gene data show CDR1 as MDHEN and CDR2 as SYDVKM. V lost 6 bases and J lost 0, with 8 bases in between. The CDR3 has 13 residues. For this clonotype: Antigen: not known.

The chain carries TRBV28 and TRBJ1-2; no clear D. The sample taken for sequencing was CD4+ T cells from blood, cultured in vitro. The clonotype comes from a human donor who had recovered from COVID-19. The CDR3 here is CASRGGPNYGYTF. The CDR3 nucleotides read TGTGCCAGCAGGGGCGGCCCTAACTATGGCTACACCTTC.